The entry below describes one T cell receptor (beta chain). Using immunoSEQ multiplex PCR, the repertoire was profiled, and TCRdb retains in-frame clones only, with some absent. The sample includes roughly 81,000 clones, just under 95% seen only once; the top ten take 1.1% to 1.5%. This sample is part of a study of human versus mouse CDR3 diversity and MHC coevolution. Germline CDR1 reads SGHTA; CDR2 reads FQGNSA. V gave up 5 bases and J gave up 0 bases, with 14 bases separating them. The CDR3 totals 16 residues. The chain joins TRBV7-2 to TRBJ1-3; weak D call: TRBD1 (6 bases). Material: naive CD4+ T cells from blood. Stated subset: CD45RO-negative CD62L-positive naive CD4 T cells. This TCR came from a person aged 30 to 69 in good health. The CDR3 DNA reads as TGTGCCAGCAGCCTTCGGACAGCCACCTCTGGAAACACCATATATTTT. Residues: CASSLRTATSGNTIYF. The complete variable domain, with remaining parts taken from reference TRBV7-2 and TRBJ1-3, reads GAGVSQSPSNKVTEKGKDVELRCDPISGHTALYWYRQSLGQGLEFLIYFQGNSAPDKSGLPSDRFSAERTGGSVSTLTIQRTQQEDSAVYLCASSLRTATSGNTIYFGEGSWLTVV.